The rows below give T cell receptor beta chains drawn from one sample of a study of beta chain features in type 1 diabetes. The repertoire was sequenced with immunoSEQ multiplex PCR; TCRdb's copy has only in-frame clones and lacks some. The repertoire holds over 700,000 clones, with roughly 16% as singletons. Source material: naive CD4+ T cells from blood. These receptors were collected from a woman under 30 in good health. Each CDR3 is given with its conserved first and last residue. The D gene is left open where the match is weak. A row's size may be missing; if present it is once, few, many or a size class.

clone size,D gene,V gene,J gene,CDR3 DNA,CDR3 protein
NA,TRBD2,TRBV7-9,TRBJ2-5,TGTGCCAGCAGCTTGACTAGCGGGAGGCAAGAGACCCAGTACTTC,CASSLTSGRQETQYF
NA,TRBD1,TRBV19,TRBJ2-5,TGTGCCAGTAGTCCGGGACAGATACAAGAGACCCAGTACTTC,CASSPGQIQETQYF
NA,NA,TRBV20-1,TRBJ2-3,TGCAGTGCTAACAGGGCAGATACGCAGTATTTT,CSANRADTQYF
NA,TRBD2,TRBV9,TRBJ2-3,TGTGCCAGCAGCCCGAGCGGGACCACAGATACGCAGTATTTT,CASSPSGTTDTQYF
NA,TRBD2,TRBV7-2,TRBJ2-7,TGTGCCAGCAGCAGAGGGACTAGCGGGACAGTCTACGAGCAGTACTTC,CASSRGTSGTVYEQYF
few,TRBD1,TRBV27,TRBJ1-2,TGTGCCAGCCGTCGACAGGGGGGCGACTATGGCTACACCTTC,CASRRQGGDYGYTF
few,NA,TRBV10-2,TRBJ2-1,TGCGCCAGCAGTGAGTCTCCGCGGGACGCCGCTTTCAATGAGCAGTTCTTC,CASSESPRDAAFNEQFF
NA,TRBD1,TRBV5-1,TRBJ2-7,TGCGCCAGCAGCTCTACAGGGGGCGCGTTAGAGCAGTACTTC,CASSSTGGALEQYF
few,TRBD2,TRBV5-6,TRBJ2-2,TGTGCCAGCACCTTATTAGGGCTAGCGGAGAACACCGGGGAGCTGTTTTTT,CASTLLGLAENTGELFF
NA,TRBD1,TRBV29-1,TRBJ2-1,TGCAGCGCCCTATCCGGGACAGGGTGGGGGGAGGCCCGGAACAATGAGCAGTTCTTC,CSALSGTGWGEARNNEQFF
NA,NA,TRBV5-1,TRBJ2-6,TGCGCCAGCAGTCCTTTGCCCATCTCTGAGGCCAACGTCCTGACTTTC,CASSPLPISEANVLTF
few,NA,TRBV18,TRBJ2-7,TGTGCCAGCTCACCACCTGGTAGCAAGTTCCACGAGCAGTACTTC,CASSPPGSKFHEQYF
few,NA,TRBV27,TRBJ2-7,TGTGCCAGCAGTTTTGGGCAGCGTGGGGAGCAGTACTTC,CASSFGQRGEQYF